The clone carrying this T cell receptor beta chain showed up just a few times. The data are from a study of blood T cell repertoires in COVID-19. Turning to the study itself: Specimens from acute and convalescent COVID-19 originated in the United States, Italy and Spain. T cells, B-cell-depleted T cells, or PBMCs provided the cDNA or gDNA that served as material.

As processed by the authors: Nucleated cell counts were estimated from reference gene primer amplification. Measured with immunoSEQ multiplex PCR; TCRdb has only the in-frame clones, and not every one. Clone size and V and J calls were adopted from that table, with D and trimming inferred from the DNA. Here the sample spans 12,000 to 15,000 clones, roughly three quarters being singletons. This CDR3 spans 16 amino acids. The V segment lost 0 bases and the J segment 1 base; nucleotides outside the gene matches: 4. CDR1 and CDR2 from the germline V gene are SGHVS and FNYEAQ. The chain has TRBV7-6 and TRBJ2-5; 8 bases fit TRBD2. This receptor was obtained from a man aged 60 to 75 with acute or convalescent COVID-19. Sequenced: peripheral blood. The CDR3: CASSLAPTSGQETQYF. The CDR3 DNA sequence: TGTGCCAGCAGCTTAGCACCTACTAGCGGCCAAGAGACCCAGTACTTC.